Presented here are 23 T cell receptor beta chains from one specimen sequenced in a study of blood T cells in healthy people across ages (dated by TCRdb to the mid-2010s). Libraries were made using 5' RACE. Sequencing used an Illumina HiSeq 2500. A second roughly 7 to 12 cycle PCR used a sample-barcoded 5' primer and a J-beta primer mix. TCRdb redid the processing of the public reads, applying fastp at Q25 and MiXCR, and retained in-frame beta chains. Rows with a matching CDR3 protein are joined into one entry that keeps the most common DNA and genes. The sample table contains about 780,000 distinct CDR3 sequences; only one count was recorded for around 45% of them. The ten most abundant clones make up 15% to 20% of the sample. Sequenced material: blood. These receptors originate from a man older than 75 in good health.

The CDR3 reads CASSDSGGSYNEQYF. For the CDR3, the DNA is TGTGCCAGCAGTGATTCAGGGGGATCCTACAATGAGCAGTACTTC. The chain combines TRBV2 with TRBJ2-1; 7 nucleotides agree with TRBD1. The DNA end is a closer match to TRBJ2-7, so the J assignment may be wrong. The CDR3 runs to 15 residues. Per the germline V gene, CDR1 is SNHLY and CDR2 is FYNNEI.

The V gene is TRBV2, the J gene TRBJ2-5; D is ambiguous. Near its end, the DNA agrees better with TRBJ2-7, so the J call may be wrong. This CDR3 has 14 residues. Germline V gene data show CDR1 as SNHLY and CDR2 as FYNNEI. This chain's CDR3 is CASSEGGSPYEQYF. The CDR3 bases are TGTGCCAGCAGTGAAGGTGGTAGTCCCTACGAGCAGTACTTC.

The chain carries TRBV11-3 and TRBJ2-5; D is perhaps TRBD1 (5 bases). V was pared by 2 bases and J by 0 bases, with 13 bases between. Germline V gene lookup returns CDR1 SGHNT and CDR2 YENEEA. The CDR3 is 16 residues long. The CDR3 loop reads CASSLYRTKYQETQYF. CDR3 bases: TGTGCCAGCAGCTTATATAGGACAAAGTACCAAGAGACCCAGTACTTC. The whole variable domain, filled in from reference TRBV11-3 and TRBJ2-5, reads EAGVVQSPRYKIIEKKQPVAFWCNPISGHNTLYWYLQNLGQGPELLIRYENEEAVDDSQLPKDRFSAERLKGVDSTLKIQPAELGDSAVYLCASSLYRTKYQETQYFGPGTRLLVL.

The chain links TRBV7-6 to TRBJ2-3, with 9 positions matching TRBD2. CDR3 size: 16 residues. V lost 1 base to trimming and J lost 5 bases; unmatched junction nucleotides: 7. Looked up from germline, CDR1 is SGHVS and CDR2 is FNYEAQ. The CDR3 spells CASSLVAGGRGDTQYF. The CDR3 DNA sequence: TGTGCCAGCAGCTTAGTGGCGGGAGGGCGAGGAGATACGCAGTATTTT.

The chain couples TRBV6-4 to TRBJ2-1; 10 bases are a match to TRBD2. Germline V gene sequence: CDR1 MRHNA, CDR2 SNTAGT. J gave up 8 bases and V 4 bases, and 5 bases lay outside the gene matches. This CDR3 contains 14 residues. DNA for the CDR3: TGTGCCAGCAGTGCTAGCGGGAGTAGGTATGAGCAGTTCTTC. This codes for CASSASGSRYEQFF.

The rearrangement links TRBV11-2 to TRBJ2-1; TRBD2 matches 8 bases. This CDR3 has 16 amino acids. Unmatched junction bases numbered 11, after V lost 1 base and J lost 9 bases. The germline CDR1 and CDR2 sequences are SGHAT and FQNNGV. The CDR3 sequence: CASSLAHSGSIPEQFF. The CDR3 DNA follows: TGTGCCAGCAGCTTAGCTCACAGCGGGAGTATTCCTGAGCAGTTCTTC. Filled out from reference TRBV11-2 and TRBJ2-1, the complete variable domain reads EAGVAQSPRYKIIEKRQSVAFWCNPISGHATLYWYQQILGQGPKLLIQFQNNGVVDDSQLPKDRFSAERLKGVDSTLKIQPAKLEDSAVYLCASSLAHSGSIPEQFFGPGTRLTVL.

The chain uses TRBV20-1 and TRBJ1-2, with 7 positions matching TRBD1. Germline V CDR1 and CDR2: DFQATT, SNEGSKA (reference sequence). The CDR3 length is 15 residues. Unmatched junction bases numbered 12, after V lost 0 bases and J lost 8 bases. CDR3: CSARDGQAGRAGYTF. The CDR3 region has the DNA TGCAGTGCTAGAGATGGACAGGCGGGCCGTGCGGGCTACACCTTC.

V usage is TRBV28 and J usage is TRBJ1-2; a weak D match, TRBD1 (5 bases). Per germline, CDR1 MDHEN and CDR2 SYDVKM. This CDR3 has 16 residues. The V gene lost 0 bases and the J gene lost 7 bases, with 18 bases spanning the gap. CDR3: CASSLWGTGYLSGYTF. The CDR3, as DNA: TGTGCCAGCAGTTTATGGGGGACGGGATACCTTTCTGGCTACACCTTC.

The rearrangement uses TRBV6-4 and TRBJ1-5; no clear D. The CDR3 runs 13 residues. The V and J ends lost 8 bases and 6 bases respectively, with 14 bases between them. Germline loops: CDR1 MRHNA, CDR2 SNTAGT. CDR3 coding DNA: TGTGCCAGCCCGGACCTGGGAACTCAGCCCCAGCATTTT. The encoded protein is CASPDLGTQPQHF.

V is TRBV4-3 and J is TRBJ2-7; D is possibly TRBD1 or TRBD2 (5 bases each). Trimming shortened V by 2 bases and J by 6 bases, and 17 bases separated the two germline ends. Per the germline V gene, CDR1 is LGHNA and CDR2 is YSLEER. CDR3 length: 15 residues. CDR3: CASSQTPRGLSEQYF. CDR3 coding DNA: TGCGCCAGCAGCCAAACCCCGAGGGGTTTAAGCGAGCAGTACTTC.

This clonotype was observed once. The rearrangement joins TRBV10-3 to TRBJ1-2; TRBD1 matches at 8 bases. This CDR3 contains 17 residues. CDR1 is ENHRY, CDR2 SYGVKD, per germline. Trimming removed 0 bases from V and 8 bases from J; junction bases left unmatched: 14. CDR3 bases: TGTGCCATCAGTGAGTCTGCCGGAGAGACAGGGGTACCCGGCTACACCTTC. Translated: CAISESAGETGVPGYTF.

The chain recombines TRBV6-6 with TRBJ2-3; 8 bases fit TRBD1. Germline V gene lookup returns CDR1 MNHNY and CDR2 SVGAGI (reference sequence). Trimming removed 7 bases from V and 4 bases from J; junction bases left unmatched: 10. This CDR3 is 15 amino acids long. DNA of the CDR3: TGTGCCAGCAAGCTCTTCGGACAGGGACCAGATACGCAGTATTTT. This codes for CASKLFGQGPDTQYF.

The chain joins TRBV7-2 to TRBJ2-5; TRBD1 matches 8 bases. CDR1 is SGHTA and CDR2 is FQGNSA in the germline V gene. Germline trimming cut 3 bases from V and 5 bases from J; bases unmatched to any gene: 8. The CDR3 length is 15 residues. The CDR3 coding sequence is TGTGCCAGCAGCTTGGGCAGGGGGCGTGGGGAGACCCAGTACTTC. Its protein is CASSLGRGRGETQYF.

J is TRBJ1-2 and V is TRBV30; 8 nucleotides agree with TRBD1. The V gene's germline CDR1 is GTSNPN and CDR2 SVGIG (reference sequence). J lost 6 bases, V lost 2 bases, and 14 bases had no gene match. The CDR3 spans 16 residues. The CDR3 DNA reads TGTGCCTGGAGTTACCGAAGCCCGGACAGGGCTGATGGCTACACCTTC. Protein: CAWSYRSPDRADGYTF.

This chain connects TRBV7-2 to TRBJ2-5; unclear D gene. The germline CDR1 and CDR2 sequences are SGHTA and FQGNSA. Trimming cost V 5 bases and J 5 bases, with 18 bases left between them. The CDR3 spans 15 residues. The CDR3 is CASSLLKRPEETQYF. In DNA, the CDR3 is TGTGCCAGCAGCCTTCTTAAGAGGCCCGAGGAGACCCAGTACTTC.

The rearrangement links TRBV10-3 to TRBJ1-2; 7 nucleotides match TRBD1. V dropped 6 bases and J dropped 2; count of bases not matched to a gene: 6. The CDR3 covers 14 residues. Germline assignment: CDR1 ENHRY and CDR2 SYGVKD. The DNA for the CDR3 is TGTGCCATCAGCACCGGGACAGACAACTATGGCTACACCTTC. Protein sequence: CAISTGTDNYGYTF.

This clonotype was recorded only once. V and J are TRBV10-3 and TRBJ2-7; 11 bases map to TRBD2. The CDR3 runs 16 residues. The J segment lost 0 bases and the V segment lost 5 bases, leaving 6 bases of the junction unmatched. Germline CDR1 reads ENHRY; CDR2 reads SYGVKD. The CDR3 DNA is TGTGCCATCAGTAGACCCGGGACTAGCGGCTCCTACGAGCAGTACTTC. Amino acids: CAISRPGTSGSYEQYF.

The CDR3 DNA sequence: TGTGCCAGCAGCCAAGAATGGCGTGTAAAATACAATGAGCAGTTCTTC. Its translation: CASSQEWRVKYNEQFF. The chain carries TRBV4-2 and TRBJ2-1; no clear D. The germline V and J ends were trimmed by 0 bases and 4 bases, with 13 bases remaining between them. Germline assignment: CDR1 LGHNA and CDR2 YNFKEQ. The CDR3 is made up of 16 amino acids.

In its sample, this clonotype was seen a few times. The chain couples TRBV5-1 to TRBJ2-2; D might be TRBD1 (7 bases). The V end lost 4 bases, the J end lost 1 base, and 11 bases lay between the germline ends. CDR1 and CDR2 from the germline V gene are SGHRS and YFSETQ. This CDR3 has 15 amino acids. The CDR3 here is CASSRGTVNTGELFF. The CDR3 DNA reads TGCGCCAGCAGCCGCGGGACAGTGAACACCGGGGAGCTGTTTTTT.

This clonotype was seen more than once but under ten times. V and J are TRBV12-3 or TRBV12-4 and TRBJ2-7, with D possibly being TRBD1 or TRBD2 (5 bases each). The CDR3 covers 14 residues. Deletions cut 6 bases from V and 6 bases from J, with 18 bases between. The CDR3 loop is CASSVPPFGGEQYF. CDR3 in DNA: TGTGCCAGCAGCGTACCCCCTTTTGGGGGCGAGCAGTACTTC.

The J gene is TRBJ2-1, the V gene TRBV9, with TRBD1 as a possible D gene (6 bases). Trimming removed 3 bases from V and 2 bases from J, with 9 bases in between. This CDR3 contains 14 residues. Germline lookup yields CDR1 SGDLS and CDR2 YYNGEE. CDR3 sequence reads: CASSAGDPYNEQFF. Written as DNA, the CDR3 is TGTGCCAGCAGCGCAGGGGACCCCTACAATGAGCAGTTCTTC.

About this clonotype: A read error may account for a junction end that differs from germline. The chain carries TRBV29-1 and TRBJ2-5; the D gene is possibly TRBD2 (5 bases). Germline-derived CDR1 and CDR2 are SQVTM and ANQGSEA. The CDR3 length is 15 residues. The CDR3 region is CSQISSPPGKETQYF. The CDR3 bases are TGCAGCCAAATCAGTAGCCCCCCGGGAAAAGAGACCCAGTATTTC. Full variable domain (rest looked up from reference TRBV29-1 and TRBJ2-5): SAVISQKPSRDICQRGTSLTIQCQVDSQVTMMFWYRQQPGQSLTLIATANQGSEATYESGFVIDKFPISRPNLTFSTLTVSNMSPEDSSIYLCSQISSPPGKETQYFGPGTRLLVL.

Only one count was recorded for this clonotype. V is TRBV20-1 and J is TRBJ2-5, with 7 bases identical to TRBD1. The J call is doubtful: the DNA matches TRBJ2-7 better. CDR3 length equals 14 residues. The germline V gene has CDR1 DFQATT and CDR2 SNEGSKA (reference sequence). The CDR3 region is CSAWGQPHSYEQYF. DNA of the CDR3: TGCAGTGCGTGGGGACAGCCGCACTCCTACGAGCAGTACTTC.